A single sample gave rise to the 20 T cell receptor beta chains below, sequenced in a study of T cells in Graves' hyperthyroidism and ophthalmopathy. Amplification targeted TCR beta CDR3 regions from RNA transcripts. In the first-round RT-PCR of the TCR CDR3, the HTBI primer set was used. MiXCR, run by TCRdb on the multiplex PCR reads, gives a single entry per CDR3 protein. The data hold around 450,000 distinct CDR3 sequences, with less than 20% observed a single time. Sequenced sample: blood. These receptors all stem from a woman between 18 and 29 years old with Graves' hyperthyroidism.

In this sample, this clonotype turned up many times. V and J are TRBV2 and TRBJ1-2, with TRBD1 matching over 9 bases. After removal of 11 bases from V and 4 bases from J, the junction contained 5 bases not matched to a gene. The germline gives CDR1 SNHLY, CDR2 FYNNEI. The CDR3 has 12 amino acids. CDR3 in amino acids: CAGGTGPYGYTF. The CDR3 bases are TGTGCCGGAGGGACAGGGCCCTATGGCTACACCTTC. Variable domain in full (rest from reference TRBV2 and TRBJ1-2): EPEVTQTPSHQVTQMGQEVILRCVPISNHLYFYWYRQILGQKVEFLVSFYNNEISEKSEIFDDQFSVERPDGSNFTLKIRSTKLEDSAMYFCAGGTGPYGYTFGSGTRLTVV.

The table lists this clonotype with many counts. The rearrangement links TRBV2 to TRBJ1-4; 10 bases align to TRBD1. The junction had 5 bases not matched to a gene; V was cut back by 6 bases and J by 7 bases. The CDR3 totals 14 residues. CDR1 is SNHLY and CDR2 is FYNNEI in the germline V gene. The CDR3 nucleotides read TGTGCCAGCAGCGCCGGGACAGGGGTTGAAAAACTGTTTTTT. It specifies CASSAGTGVEKLFF.

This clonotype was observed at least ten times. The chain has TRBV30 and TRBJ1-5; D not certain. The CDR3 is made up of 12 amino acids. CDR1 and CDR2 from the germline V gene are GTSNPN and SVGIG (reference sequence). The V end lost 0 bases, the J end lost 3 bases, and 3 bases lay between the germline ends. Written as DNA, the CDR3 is TGTGCCTGGAGTGTATCCAATCAGCCCCAGCATTTT. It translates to CAWSVSNQPQHF.

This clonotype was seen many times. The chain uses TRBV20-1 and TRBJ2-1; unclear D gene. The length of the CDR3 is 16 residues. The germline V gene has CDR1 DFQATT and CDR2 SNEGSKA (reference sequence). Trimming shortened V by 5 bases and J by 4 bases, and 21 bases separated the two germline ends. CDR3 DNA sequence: TGCAGTGCTGTTAGTAGGATAGGGCAATCGTACAATGAGCAGTTCTTC. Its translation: CSAVSRIGQSYNEQFF.

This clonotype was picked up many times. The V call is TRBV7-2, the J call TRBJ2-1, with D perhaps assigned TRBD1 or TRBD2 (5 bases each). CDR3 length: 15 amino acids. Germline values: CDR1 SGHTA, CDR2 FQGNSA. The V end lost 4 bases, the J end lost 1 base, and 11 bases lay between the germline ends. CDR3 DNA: TGTGCCAGCAGCTCCGGGACGCATTCCTACAATGAGCAGTTCTTC. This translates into CASSSGTHSYNEQFF.

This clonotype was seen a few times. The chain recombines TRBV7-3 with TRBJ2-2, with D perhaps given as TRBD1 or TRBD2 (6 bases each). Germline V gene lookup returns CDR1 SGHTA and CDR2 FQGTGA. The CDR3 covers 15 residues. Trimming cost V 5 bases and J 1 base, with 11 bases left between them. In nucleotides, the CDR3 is TGTGCCAGCAGCCTGGGGGGCAAGAACACCGGGGAGCTGTTTTTT. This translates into CASSLGGKNTGELFF.

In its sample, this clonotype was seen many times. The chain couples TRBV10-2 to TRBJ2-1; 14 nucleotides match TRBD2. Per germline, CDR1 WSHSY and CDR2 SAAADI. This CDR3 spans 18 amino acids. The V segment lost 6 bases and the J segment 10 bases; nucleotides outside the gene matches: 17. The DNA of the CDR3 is TGCGCCAGCAGGGCCCGGGGGGTCGGACTAGCGGGAGGAGGGGAGCAGTTCTTC. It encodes CASRARGVGLAGGGEQFF.

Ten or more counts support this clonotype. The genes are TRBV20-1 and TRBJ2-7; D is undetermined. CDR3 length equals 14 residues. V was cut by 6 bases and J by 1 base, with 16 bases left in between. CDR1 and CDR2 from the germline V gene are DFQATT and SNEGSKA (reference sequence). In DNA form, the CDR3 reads TGCAGTGCAGCTTATGGAAGAGGATCCTACGAGCAGTACTTC. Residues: CSAAYGRGSYEQYF.

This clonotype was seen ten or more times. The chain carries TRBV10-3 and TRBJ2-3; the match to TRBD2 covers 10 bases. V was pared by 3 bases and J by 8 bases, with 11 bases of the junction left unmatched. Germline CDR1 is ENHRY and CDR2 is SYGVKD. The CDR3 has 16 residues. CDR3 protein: CAISESTSGRTGTQYF. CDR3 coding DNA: TGTGCCATCAGTGAATCGACTAGCGGGCGTACGGGTACGCAGTATTTT.

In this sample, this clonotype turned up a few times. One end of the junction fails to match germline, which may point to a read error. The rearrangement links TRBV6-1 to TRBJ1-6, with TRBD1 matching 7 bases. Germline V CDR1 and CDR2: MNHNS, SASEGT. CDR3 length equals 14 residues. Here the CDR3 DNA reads TGTGCCAGCAGTGAATGGGACAGCAATTCACCCCTAGTCTTT. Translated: CASSEWDSNSPLVF.

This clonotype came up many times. CDR3 sequence (DNA): TGTGCCAGCAGTTTTCTGACGGGAGCCGGAGAGACCCAGTACTTC. Residues: CASSFLTGAGETQYF. This chain joins TRBV12-3 or TRBV12-4 and TRBJ2-5, with D maybe TRBD2 (6 bases). V shed 3 bases and J shed 4 bases, with 15 bases lying between them. The CDR3 length is 15 residues.

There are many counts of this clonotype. The DNA for the CDR3 is TGTGCCAGCAGTCCGTCCCCTTCTAGGTCGTACGAGCAGTACTTC. As protein: CASSPSPSRSYEQYF. The chain recombines TRBV2 with TRBJ2-7; D remains ambiguous. The CDR3 consists of 15 residues. The V end lost 5 bases, the J end lost 4 bases, and 18 bases lay between the germline ends. From germline, CDR1 is SNHLY and CDR2 FYNNEI.

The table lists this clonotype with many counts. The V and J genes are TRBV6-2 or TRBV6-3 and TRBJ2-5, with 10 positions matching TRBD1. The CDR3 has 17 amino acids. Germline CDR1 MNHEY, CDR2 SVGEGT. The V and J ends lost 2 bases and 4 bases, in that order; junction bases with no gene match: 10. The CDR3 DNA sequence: TGTGCCAGCAGTTACCCGAACCCGCGGACAGGGGGAGAGACCCAGTACTTC. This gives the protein CASSYPNPRTGGETQYF.

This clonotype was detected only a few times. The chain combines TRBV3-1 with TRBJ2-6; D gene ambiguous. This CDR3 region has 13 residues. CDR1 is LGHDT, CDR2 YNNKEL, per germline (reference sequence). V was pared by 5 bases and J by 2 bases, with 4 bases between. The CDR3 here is CASSYPGANVLTF. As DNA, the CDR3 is TGTGCCAGCAGCTATCCTGGGGCCAACGTCCTGACTTTC.

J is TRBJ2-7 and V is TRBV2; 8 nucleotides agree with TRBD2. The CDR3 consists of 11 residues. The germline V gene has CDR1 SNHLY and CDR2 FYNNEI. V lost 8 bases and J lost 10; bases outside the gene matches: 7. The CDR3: CASSLGGDQYF. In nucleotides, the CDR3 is TGTGCCAGCTCCCTCGGGGGGGATCAGTACTTC. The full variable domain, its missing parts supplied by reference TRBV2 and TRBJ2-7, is EPEVTQTPSHQVTQMGQEVILRCVPISNHLYFYWYRQILGQKVEFLVSFYNNEISEKSEIFDDQFSVERPDGSNFTLKIRSTKLEDSAMYFCASSLGGDQYFGPGTRLTVT.

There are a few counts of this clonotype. In DNA, the CDR3 is TGTGCCATCAGGCCCCCGGGAGCGGAGACCCAGTACTTC. Amino acid sequence: CAIRPPGAETQYF. The chain links TRBV10-3 to TRBJ2-5, with D possibly matching TRBD2 (6 bases). The V and J ends lost 6 bases and 5 bases respectively, with 13 bases between them. Per germline, CDR1 ENHRY and CDR2 SYGVKD. This CDR3 is 13 amino acids long.

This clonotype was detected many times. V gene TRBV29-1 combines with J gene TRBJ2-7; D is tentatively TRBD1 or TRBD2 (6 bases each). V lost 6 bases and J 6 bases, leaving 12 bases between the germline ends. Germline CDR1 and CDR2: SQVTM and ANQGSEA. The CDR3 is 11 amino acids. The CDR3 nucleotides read TGCAGCGTCGACGGAGGGGGCGAGCAGTACTTC. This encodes CSVDGGGEQYF.

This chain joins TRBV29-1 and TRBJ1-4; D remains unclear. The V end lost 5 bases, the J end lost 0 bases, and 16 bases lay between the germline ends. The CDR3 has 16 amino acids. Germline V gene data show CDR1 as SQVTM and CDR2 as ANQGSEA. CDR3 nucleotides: TGCAGCGTTCGGTCGATAGAGGACTCAACTAATGAAAAACTGTTTTTT. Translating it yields CSVRSIEDSTNEKLFF.

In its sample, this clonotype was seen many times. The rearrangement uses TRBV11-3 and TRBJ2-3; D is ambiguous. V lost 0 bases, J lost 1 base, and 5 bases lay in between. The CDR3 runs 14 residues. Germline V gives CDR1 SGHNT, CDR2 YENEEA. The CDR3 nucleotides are TGTGCCAGCAGCTTAGAACAAGGCACAGATACGCAGTATTTT. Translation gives CASSLEQGTDTQYF.

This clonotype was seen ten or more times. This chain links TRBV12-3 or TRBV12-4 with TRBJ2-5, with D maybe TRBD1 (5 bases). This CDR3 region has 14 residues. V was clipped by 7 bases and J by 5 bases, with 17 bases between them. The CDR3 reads CASTLGEALETQYF. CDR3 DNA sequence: TGTGCCAGCACCTTAGGGGAAGCACTGGAGACCCAGTACTTC.